One T cell receptor beta chain is described in this entry. A sample-barcoded 5' primer and a J-beta primer mix were used in a second PCR of about 7 to 12 cycles. TCRdb recomputed calls from the 5' RACE reads with MiXCR, one row per CDR3 protein. The data hold 450,000 to 600,000 distinct CDR3 sequences, with around 27% observed a single time. V lost 6 bases and J lost 2; bases outside the gene matches: 1. Looked up from germline, CDR1 is ENHRY and CDR2 is SYGVKD. This CDR3 is built from 13 residues. The entry originates in a study of blood T cells in healthy people across ages. This same sample was also taken into another study, of T cells of mothers and their children.

Sequences were obtained from blood. This receptor was obtained from a boy younger than 10 in good health. This chain links TRBV10-3 with TRBJ1-5; 7 bases line up with TRBD1. CDR3 bases: TGTGCCATCAGAGGACAGGGCAATCAGCCCCAGCATTTT. Residues: CAIRGQGNQPQHF.